The rows below give T cell receptor beta chains drawn from one sample of a study of T cells after yellow fever vaccination. MiXCR was run by TCRdb on the 5' RACE reads, yielding one entry per CDR3 protein. The sample holds about 300,000 distinct CDR3 sequences, less than 9.5% seen once. The source was CD4+ T cells sorted from PBMCs, collected 5 days after the yellow fever booster vaccination. These receptors were collected from a man younger than 35 who received the YFV17D yellow fever vaccine. Each CDR3 is given with its conserved first and last residue. Fields, in order: D gene, clone size, J gene, V gene, CDR3 DNA, CDR3 protein. A D gene is named only where the DNA matches it firmly. The size entry is marked missing in some rows and otherwise reads once, few, many or a size class.

D gene: NA
clone size: NA
J gene: TRBJ2-7
V gene: TRBV5-1
CDR3 DNA: TGCGCCAGCCAGAGGTCCCCAGCCGACTATCGAGAGCAGTACTTC
CDR3 protein: CASQRSPADYREQYF

D gene: NA
clone size: many
J gene: TRBJ2-2
V gene: TRBV5-1
CDR3 DNA: TGCGCCAGCAAAATAGACACCGGGGAGCTGTTTTTT
CDR3 protein: CASKIDTGELFF

D gene: TRBD1
clone size: few
J gene: TRBJ2-5
V gene: TRBV20-1
CDR3 DNA: TGCAGTGGGGATGGGACAGAGGATCCGAAGACCCAGTACTTC
CDR3 protein: CSGDGTEDPKTQYF

D gene: NA
clone size: few
J gene: TRBJ2-2
V gene: TRBV10-3
CDR3 DNA: TGTGCCATCAGAAGGGACACGAACACCGGGGAGCTGTTTTTT
CDR3 protein: CAIRRDTNTGELFF

D gene: NA
clone size: few
J gene: TRBJ1-2
V gene: TRBV7-9
CDR3 DNA: TGTGCCAGCATCCCAGCGCGCGGGGGCGACTATGGCTACACCTTC
CDR3 protein: CASIPARGGDYGYTF

D gene: TRBD1
clone size: NA
J gene: TRBJ2-3
V gene: TRBV20-1
CDR3 DNA: TGCAGTGCTAGAGGACAGGGTGGTGAGGGAACAGATACGCAGTATTTT
CDR3 protein: CSARGQGGEGTDTQYF

D gene: NA
clone size: many
J gene: TRBJ2-3
V gene: TRBV7-2
CDR3 DNA: TGTGCCAGCAGCGACAGGAGCACAGATACGCAGTATTTT
CDR3 protein: CASSDRSTDTQYF

D gene: NA
clone size: few
J gene: TRBJ1-4
V gene: TRBV6-5
CDR3 DNA: TGTGCCAGCAGTTACAGAACCAATGAAAAACTGTTTTTT
CDR3 protein: CASSYRTNEKLFF

D gene: TRBD1
clone size: NA
J gene: TRBJ1-4
V gene: TRBV12-3/TRBV12-4
CDR3 DNA: TGTGCCAGCAGGAAACAGGGGATCAGTGAAAAACTGTTTTTT
CDR3 protein: CASRKQGISEKLFF

D gene: TRBD2
clone size: few
J gene: TRBJ2-5
V gene: TRBV5-1
CDR3 DNA: TGCGCCAGCAGCTTTGGTAGCGGGGGCCAAGAGACCCAGTACTTC
CDR3 protein: CASSFGSGGQETQYF

D gene: NA
clone size: NA
J gene: TRBJ2-3
V gene: TRBV20-1
CDR3 DNA: TGCAGTGCCTCGTGGGGGTCGGATACGCAGTATTTT
CDR3 protein: CSASWGSDTQYF

D gene: TRBD1
clone size: NA
J gene: TRBJ1-1
V gene: TRBV18
CDR3 DNA: TGTGCCAGCTCCCAGGGGGCCAGCACTGAAGCTTTCTTT
CDR3 protein: CASSQGASTEAFF

D gene: NA
clone size: NA
J gene: TRBJ1-6
V gene: TRBV6-2/TRBV6-3
CDR3 DNA: TGTGCCAGCAGTTTCGTTTTAGGCGGAAGCTCCTATAATTCACCCCTCCACTTT
CDR3 protein: CASSFVLGGSSYNSPLHF

D gene: TRBD2
clone size: NA
J gene: TRBJ2-3
V gene: TRBV4-1
CDR3 DNA: TGCGCCAGCAGCCAGCGGACTAGCGGCACAGATACGCAGTATTTT
CDR3 protein: CASSQRTSGTDTQYF

D gene: NA
clone size: few
J gene: TRBJ1-4
V gene: TRBV5-1
CDR3 DNA: TGCGCCAGCAATTCGGGAGGGCCTAATGAAAAACTGTTTTTT
CDR3 protein: CASNSGGPNEKLFF

D gene: NA
clone size: many
J gene: TRBJ1-2
V gene: TRBV12-3/TRBV12-4
CDR3 DNA: TGTGCCAGCAGTTTGTGGGGCCACTATGGCTACACCTTC
CDR3 protein: CASSLWGHYGYTF